The present T cell receptor (beta chain) was sequenced within a study of blood T cell repertoires in COVID-19. Under the authors' procedure: Amplification of reference gene primers provided the estimated nucleated cell counts. TCRdb's table, derived via immunoSEQ multiplex PCR, lists solely in-frame clones and lacks some. V and J calls and clone size are as listed in that table; D and trimming were resolved from the DNA. The sample records approximately 270,000 clones, 80% to 90% being singletons. CDR1 and CDR2 from the germline V gene are LNHDA and SQIVND (reference sequence). The germline V and J ends were trimmed by 9 bases and 0 bases, with 21 bases remaining between them. There are 17 residues in the CDR3. This clone occurred a few times.

Sample: PBMCs or T cells enriched from blood (not recorded which). This chain connects TRBV19 to TRBJ1-3, with D tentatively TRBD1 (6 bases). The source is a woman aged 50 to 60 who had recovered from COVID-19. CDR3 residues: CASRYPGTSDSGNTIYF. CDR3 coding DNA: TGTGCCAGCAGATACCCCGGGACATCGGACTCTGGAAACACCATATATTTT.